The subject of this entry is one T cell receptor (beta chain). Adults between roughly 18 and 95 years of age took part from under 30 US areas. Participants' reported clinical history set cohort assignment. The data were obtained in a study of blood T cell repertoires in COVID-19. About the study: In each case, the material was cDNA or gDNA derived from T cells, B-cell-depleted T cells, or PBMCs.

The germline gives CDR1 SGHRS, CDR2 YFSETQ. Trimming cost V 0 bases and J 0 bases, with 9 bases left between them. The CDR3 has 16 residues. TCRdb's table, derived via immunoSEQ multiplex PCR, lists solely in-frame clones and lacks some. This sample carries hundreds of thousands of clones, approximately 90% of them seen once, and the ten largest clones take approximately 9%. This sequence originates from a middle-aged man who had recovered from COVID-19. The material sequenced was PBMCs or T cells enriched from blood (not recorded which). The V call is TRBV5-1, the J call TRBJ2-2; D perhaps matches TRBD2 (5 bases). The CDR3 region has the DNA TGCGCCAGCAGCTTGGTCGGGCGGGCGAACACCGGGGAGCTGTTTTTT. Protein product: CASSLVGRANTGELFF. Together with reference TRBV5-1 and TRBJ2-2, the CDR3 gives the full variable domain: KAGVTQTPRYLIKTRGQQVTLSCSPISGHRSVSWYQQTPGQGLQFLFEYFSETQRNKGNFPGRFSGRQFSNSRSEMNVSTLELGDSALYLCASSLVGRANTGELFFGEGSRLTVL.